The 10 T cell receptor beta chains listed next were all sequenced from one sample in a study of Ad26.COV2.S vaccination and SARS-CoV-2 variants. This sample's treatment: 19 received Ad26.COV2.S at low or high dose, single or two shots; about 5 received placebo; per-sample allocation not given. Day 63 after the first injection of vaccine or placebo was the sampling time. Only in-frame clones appear in the TCRdb table, and some are missing; sequencing was by immunoSEQ multiplex PCR. This table has 440,000 or so clones, less than 95% appearing once. The sample in question was peripheral blood, obtained in a trial of Ad26.COV2.S vaccine versus placebo. These receptors were obtained from a person aged 18 to 65 who received the Ad26.COV2.S COVID-19 vaccine or a placebo.

In this sample, this clone turned up once. The identical CDR3 is also encoded by other nucleotide sequences in the sample. The chain recombines TRBV7-8 with TRBJ2-7, with D uncertain. This CDR3 spans 11 amino acids. The germline V gene has CDR1 SGHVS and CDR2 FQNEAQ. The V gene lost 5 bases and the J gene lost 2 bases, with 4 bases spanning the gap. The CDR3 DNA follows: TGTGCCAGCAGCCTCACCTACGAGCAGTACTTC. It yields the protein CASSLTYEQYF. Drawing the rest from reference TRBV7-8 and TRBJ2-7, the complete variable domain is GAGVSQSPRYKVAKRGQDVALRCDPISGHVSLFWYQQALGQGPEFLTYFQNEAQLDKSGLPSDRFFAERPEGSVSTLKIQRTQQEDSAVYLCASSLTYEQYFGPGTRLTVT.

V usage is TRBV7-2 and J usage is TRBJ2-3, with D perhaps TRBD2 (6 bases). Germline CDR1 SGHTA, CDR2 FQGNSA. Trimming cost V 3 bases and J 0 bases, with 13 bases left between them. The CDR3 totals 16 residues. The CDR3 DNA is TGTGCCAGCAGCTTTGGGGGAGGACCCAGCACAGATACGCAGTATTTT. Encoded protein: CASSFGGGPSTDTQYF.

The chain employs TRBV6-2 or TRBV6-3 and TRBJ2-3; TRBD2 matches at 13 bases. In germline, CDR1 is MNHEY, CDR2 SVGEGT. The CDR3 is 20 amino acids. The junction had 15 bases not matched to a gene; V was cut back by 2 bases and J by 4 bases. CDR3 region: CASSYPTLPRLAGGSDTQYF. CDR3 in DNA: TGTGCCAGCAGTTACCCCACCCTGCCTAGACTAGCGGGAGGTTCAGATACGCAGTATTTT.

The gene calls are TRBV7-2 and TRBJ2-7, with 16 bases matching TRBD2. This CDR3 has 17 amino acids. Germline CDR1 is SGHTA and CDR2 is FQGNSA. Trimming cost V 1 base and J 5 bases; bases outside gene matches: 5. The CDR3 nucleotides read TGTGCCAGCAGCTTAGTGGGACTAGCGGGAGGGCCCGACGAGCAGTACTTC. It codes for CASSLVGLAGGPDEQYF.

The rearrangement joins TRBV29-1 to TRBJ2-7; possible D gene TRBD2, 6 bases. The germline V gene has CDR1 SQVTM and CDR2 ANQGSEA. The V end lost 4 bases, the J end lost 1 base, and 14 bases lay between the germline ends. The CDR3 is made up of 14 amino acids. In DNA form, the CDR3 reads TGCAGCGTTGCCGCTAGCGCTGGATCCTACGAGCAGTACTTC. Translation: CSVAASAGSYEQYF.

V usage is TRBV11-1 and J usage is TRBJ2-1; 8 bases align to TRBD2. J lost 7 bases, V lost 4 bases, and 9 bases had no gene match. Germline V lookup: CDR1 SGHAT, CDR2 FQDESV (reference sequence). This CDR3 has 15 residues. Written as DNA, the CDR3 is TGTGCCAGCAGCTCCACGGGACTAGTGCTAAATGAGCAGTTCTTC. It translates to CASSSTGLVLNEQFF. Full variable domain (rest looked up from reference TRBV11-1 and TRBJ2-1): EAEVAQSPRYKITEKSQAVAFWCDPISGHATLYWYRQILGQGPELLVQFQDESVVDDSQLPKDRFSAERLKGVDSTLKIQPAELGDSAMYLCASSSTGLVLNEQFFGPGTRLTVL.

V is TRBV24-1 and J is TRBJ2-2; D is possibly TRBD1 (5 bases). V gave up 4 bases and J gave up 3 bases, with 11 bases separating them. CDR1 is KGHDR, CDR2 SFDVKD, per germline. The CDR3 totals 15 residues. CDR3 bases: TGTGCCACCAGTGAACGAGACAGAGACACCGGGGAGCTGTTTTTT. Translating it yields CATSERDRDTGELFF.

This clone is a singleton in its sample. V usage is TRBV28 and J usage is TRBJ2-2, with 11 bases matching TRBD2. Germline V CDR1 and CDR2: MDHEN, SYDVKM. The CDR3 is made up of 16 amino acids. The V and J ends lost 2 bases and 5 bases, in that order; junction bases with no gene match: 4. This CDR3 is CASSLLSSGRTGELFF. The CDR3 bases are TGTGCCAGCAGTTTACTGTCTAGCGGGAGGACCGGGGAGCTGTTTTTT.

The rearrangement links TRBV24-1 to TRBJ2-1; D tentatively reads TRBD1 or TRBD2 (7 bases each). The CDR3 loop spans 16 amino acids. V lost 4 bases, J lost 0 bases, and 12 bases lay in between. Germline assignment: CDR1 KGHDR and CDR2 SFDVKD. The CDR3, as DNA: TGTGCCACCAGTGAGCAGGGGGGGTTCTCCTACAATGAGCAGTTCTTC. Residues: CATSEQGGFSYNEQFF.

This rearrangement joins TRBV28 to TRBJ2-1, with D perhaps matching TRBD1 (6 bases). Germline CDR1 is MDHEN and CDR2 is SYDVKM. This CDR3 is 16 amino acids long. The V and J ends lost 7 bases and 5 bases respectively, with 21 bases between them. CDR3 bases: TGTGCCAGCACGCATACCAGGGCAGGGGCAAACAATGAGCAGTTCTTC. Translating gives CASTHTRAGANNEQFF.